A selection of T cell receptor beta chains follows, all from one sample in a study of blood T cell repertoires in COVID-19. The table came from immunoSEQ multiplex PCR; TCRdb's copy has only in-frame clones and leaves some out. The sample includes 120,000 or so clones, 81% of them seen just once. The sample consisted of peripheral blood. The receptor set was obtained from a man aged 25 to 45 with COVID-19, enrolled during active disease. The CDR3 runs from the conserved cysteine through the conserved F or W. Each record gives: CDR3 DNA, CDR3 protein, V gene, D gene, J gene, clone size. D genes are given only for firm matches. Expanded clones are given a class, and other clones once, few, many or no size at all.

TGTGCCTGGAGTGTTCTACAGTACACTGAAGCTTTCTTT	CAWSVLQYTEAFF	TRBV30	NA	TRBJ1-1	NA
TGCGCCAGCAGCCAAGGCTCTCTTAGGGGCCCCTCTGGAAACACCATATATTTT	CASSQGSLRGPSGNTIYF	TRBV4-1	NA	TRBJ1-3	NA
TGTGCCAGTACCAGGACAGGGAACACTGAAGCTTTCTTT	CASTRTGNTEAFF	TRBV19	TRBD1	TRBJ1-1	NA
TGTGCCAGCAGTTACCCGGGAAGCCATAATGAAAAACTGTTTTTT	CASSYPGSHNEKLFF	TRBV6-5	NA	TRBJ1-4	NA
TGTGCCTCAGACTGGACCTACAATGAGCAGTTCTTC	CASDWTYNEQFF	TRBV30	NA	TRBJ2-1	NA
TGCGCCAGCAGCCAAGCCAAGGGGGTTGACAGGGGGCTTTATGGCTACACCTTC	CASSQAKGVDRGLYGYTF	TRBV4-1	TRBD1	TRBJ1-2	NA
TGCAGTGCTCGTGCGCCAGGGTCTTCCGGAAACACCATATATTTT	CSARAPGSSGNTIYF	TRBV20-1	NA	TRBJ1-3	NA
TGTGCCAGCAGTTACGGGCAGAATGATGGCACCGGGGAGCTGTTTTTT	CASSYGQNDGTGELFF	TRBV6-5	NA	TRBJ2-2	NA
TGTGCCTGGGCTTCCCGGGACAGGATGGGGTATGAGCAGTTCTTC	CAWASRDRMGYEQFF	TRBV30	TRBD1	TRBJ2-1	NA
TGTGCCAGCAGCTTTGGACTAGCGGGTAGCACAGATACGCAGTATTTT	CASSFGLAGSTDTQYF	TRBV7-2	TRBD2	TRBJ2-3	NA
TGCGCCAGCAGCCCCTCCGGGACGGGAGGGACCGGGGAGCTGTTTTTT	CASSPSGTGGTGELFF	TRBV4-1	TRBD2	TRBJ2-2	few
TGTGCCAGCAGCCAGGGACTAGCGGGGGTGCAGTTCTTC	CASSQGLAGVQFF	TRBV14	TRBD2	TRBJ2-1	NA
TGTGCCAGCAGCGTAGACGGGACAGCGAGCTCCTACAATGAGCAGTTCTTC	CASSVDGTASSYNEQFF	TRBV9	TRBD1	TRBJ2-1	NA
TGTGCCAGCAGCCCCTACCAAGAGACCCAGTACTTC	CASSPYQETQYF	TRBV11-2	NA	TRBJ2-5	NA
TGCAGCGTGCTCGACAGGGGTTCCTACGAGCAGTACTTC	CSVLDRGSYEQYF	TRBV29-1	TRBD1	TRBJ2-7	few
TGTGCCAGCTCTGCAGGGGACGGTCAGCCCCAGCATTTT	CASSAGDGQPQHF	TRBV18	NA	TRBJ1-5	NA